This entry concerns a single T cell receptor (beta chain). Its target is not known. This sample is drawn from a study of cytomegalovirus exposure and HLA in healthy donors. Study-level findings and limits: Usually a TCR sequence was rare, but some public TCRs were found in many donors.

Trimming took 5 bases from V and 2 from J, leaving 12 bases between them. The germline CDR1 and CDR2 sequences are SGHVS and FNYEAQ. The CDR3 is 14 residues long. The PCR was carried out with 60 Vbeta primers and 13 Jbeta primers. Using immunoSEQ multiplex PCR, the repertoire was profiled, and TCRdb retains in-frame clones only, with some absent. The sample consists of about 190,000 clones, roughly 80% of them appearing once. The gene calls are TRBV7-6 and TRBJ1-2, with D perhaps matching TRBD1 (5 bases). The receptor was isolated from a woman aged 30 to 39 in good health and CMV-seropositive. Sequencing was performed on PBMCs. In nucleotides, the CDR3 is TGTGCCAGCAGCCCCGACGGGGGGAACTATGGCTACACCTTC. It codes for CASSPDGGNYGYTF.